Each of the 9 T cell receptor beta chains below was sequenced from the same sample in a study of shared clonotypes between healthy human individuals. The table came from immunoSEQ multiplex PCR; TCRdb's copy has only in-frame clones and leaves some out. The table includes about 1 million clones, 65% to 80% detected once. The sample consisted of memory CD4+ T cells sorted from blood. Subset noted: CD45RA-negative fraction. Receptors were obtained from a man aged 18-30 years in good health.

V is TRBV5-6 and J is TRBJ2-5; 11 bases are a match to TRBD2. V was pared by 2 bases and J by 5 bases, with 8 bases of the junction left unmatched. Looked up from germline, CDR1 is SGHDT and CDR2 is YYEEEE. CDR3 size: 16 residues. The CDR3 DNA reads as TGTGCCAGCAGCTTTGAGCTAGCGGGGGGCGGGGAGACCCAGTACTTC. Protein product: CASSFELAGGGETQYF.

The J gene is TRBJ1-2, the V gene TRBV6-5; the D gene is possibly TRBD1 (5 bases). V dropped 7 bases and J dropped 6 bases, with 18 bases sitting between them. The germline V gene encodes CDR1 MNHEY and CDR2 SVGAGI. The CDR3 spans 14 residues. CDR3 sequence: CASNPTAGRDGYTF. The CDR3 nucleotides are TGTGCCAGCAACCCGACAGCAGGTCGGGATGGCTACACCTTC.

This clone showed up many times. The chain is built from TRBV5-6 and TRBJ2-5, with TRBD1 identical over 8 bases. The CDR3 totals 14 residues. CDR1 SGHDT and CDR2 YYEEEE come from the germline V gene. V lost 3 bases and J lost 4; bases outside the gene matches: 5. The chain's CDR3 is CASSSSGTGETQYF. In DNA form, the CDR3 reads TGTGCCAGCAGCTCTTCCGGGACAGGAGAGACCCAGTACTTC.

Concerning this clone: The same CDR3 also results from other DNA sequences found in this sample. The chain recombines TRBV30 with TRBJ1-2; tentative D call: TRBD1 (6 bases). Germline V gene data show CDR1 as GTSNPN and CDR2 as SVGIG (reference sequence). V gave up 2 bases and J gave up 1 base, with 8 bases separating them. The CDR3 is 13 amino acids. This CDR3 reads CAWSLGGNYGYTF. The CDR3, as DNA: TGTGCCTGGAGTCTAGGGGGTAACTATGGCTACACCTTC.

V gene TRBV30 combines with J gene TRBJ1-2; D is perhaps TRBD1 (6 bases). The CDR3 is 12 residues long. Germline V gene sequence: CDR1 GTSNPN, CDR2 SVGIG (reference sequence). Trimming pared 1 base from V and 8 bases from J, leaving 11 bases between. The DNA of the CDR3 is TGTGCCTGGAGTGCAGGGGACGACGGCTACACCTTC. It specifies CAWSAGDDGYTF.

The J gene is TRBJ2-1, the V gene TRBV19; D is uncertain. The germline V gene has CDR1 LNHDA and CDR2 SQIVND (reference sequence). The V end lost 5 bases, the J end lost 5 bases, and 4 bases lay between the germline ends. CDR3 size: 11 residues. The CDR3 sequence: CASSSHNEQFF. The CDR3 nucleotides are TGTGCCAGTAGTTCCCACAATGAGCAGTTCTTC.

The gene calls are TRBV7-2 and TRBJ2-2, with D possibly matching TRBD1 (5 bases). V lost 6 bases and J lost 4, with 15 bases in between. Germline CDR1 and CDR2: SGHTA and FQGNSA. The CDR3 loop spans 15 amino acids. The CDR3 nucleotides read TGTGCCAGCAGAGGGCCAGGGTTGCCCACCGGGGAGCTGTTTTTT. This encodes CASRGPGLPTGELFF.

This clone occurred once. The gene calls are TRBV27 and TRBJ2-7; no reliable D call. CDR3 size: 16 residues. V lost 1 base to trimming and J lost 6 bases, with 19 bases between them. Germline values: CDR1 MNHEY, CDR2 SMNVEV (reference sequence). The CDR3 is CASSLLGHGRSGEQYF. CDR3 DNA sequence: TGTGCCAGCAGTTTATTGGGCCATGGCAGATCGGGCGAGCAGTACTTC.

This sequence joins TRBV7-2 and TRBJ2-3, with 14 bases identical to TRBD2. This CDR3 has 16 residues. Per the germline V gene, CDR1 is SGHTA and CDR2 is FQGNSA. V was clipped by 5 bases and J by 5 bases; unmatched bases: 6. The CDR3 region is CASSAGLAGGEDTQYF. As DNA, the CDR3 is TGTGCCAGCAGCGCAGGACTAGCGGGGGGCGAAGATACGCAGTATTTT.